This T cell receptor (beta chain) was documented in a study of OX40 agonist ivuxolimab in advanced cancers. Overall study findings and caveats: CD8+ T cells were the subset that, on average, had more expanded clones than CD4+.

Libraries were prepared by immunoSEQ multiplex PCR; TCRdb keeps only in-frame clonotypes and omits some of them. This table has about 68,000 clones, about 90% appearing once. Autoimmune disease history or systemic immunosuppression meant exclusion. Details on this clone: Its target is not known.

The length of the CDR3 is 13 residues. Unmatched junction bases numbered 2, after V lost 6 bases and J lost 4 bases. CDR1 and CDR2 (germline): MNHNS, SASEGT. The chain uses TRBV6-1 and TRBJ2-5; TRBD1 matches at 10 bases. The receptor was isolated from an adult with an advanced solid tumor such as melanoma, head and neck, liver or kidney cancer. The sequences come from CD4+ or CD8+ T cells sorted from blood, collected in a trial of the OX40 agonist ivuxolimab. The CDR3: CASSRDRGETQYF. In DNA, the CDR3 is TGTGCCAGCAGCAGGGACAGGGGAGAGACCCAGTACTTC.